The 29 T cell receptor beta chains in this list originate from one sample, sequenced in a study of Graves' ophthalmopathy and Graves' hyperthyroidism. As the template, RNA transcripts were used to amplify TCR beta CDR3 regions. An initial RT-PCR round employing HTBI primers preceded a second-round multiplex PCR. TCRdb used MiXCR to reprocess the multiplex PCR reads, holding one entry per CDR3 protein. The repertoire holds hundreds of thousands of distinct CDR3 sequences, about 20% seen once, with approximately 6.5% in the top ten. Sequenced input: peripheral blood. Every receptor here comes from a woman under 30 with stable Graves' hyperthyroidism. Some clones in this sample may be carry-over from other donors' samples.

This clonotype showed up many times. J is TRBJ2-4 and V is TRBV19; D gene unclear. Looked up from germline, CDR1 is LNHDA and CDR2 is SQIVND (reference sequence). Trimming removed 5 bases at V and 8 bases at J, with 10 bases between. This CDR3 contains 12 residues. CDR3 in amino acids: CASSPRWDIQYF. The CDR3 DNA reads TGTGCCAGTAGTCCGAGGTGGGACATTCAGTACTTC.

The chain joins TRBV20-1 to TRBJ2-2; tentatively, D is TRBD2 (8 bases). Germline V lookup: CDR1 DFQATT, CDR2 SNEGSKA (reference sequence). The CDR3 totals 13 residues. The CDR3 reads CILSGTDTGELFF. Written as DNA, the CDR3 is TGCATACTTAGCGGGACAGACACCGGGGAGCTGTTTTTT.

Note on this clonotype: One junction end does not reproduce the germline sequence, and a read error may be involved. V and J are TRBV6-1 and TRBJ1-5, with 10 positions matching TRBD1. Looked up from germline, CDR1 is MNHNS and CDR2 is SASEGT. The CDR3 consists of 16 residues. The CDR3 nucleotides are TGTGCCAGCAGTGACGACAGGGGGCTAGAGGGTCAGCCTCAGCATTTT. Its protein is CASSDDRGLEGQPQHF.

A word on this clonotype: Relative to the germline gene, one junction end is altered; a read error may explain this. The chain joins TRBV9 to TRBJ2-7; D is unresolved. The CDR3 loop spans 15 amino acids. Germline CDR1 is SGDLS and CDR2 is YYNGEE. DNA for the CDR3: TGTGCCAGCAGCGCCAGAGCCGACCCCTCCGACGAGCAGTACTTC. Translation: CASSARADPSDEQYF.

The genes are TRBV15 and TRBJ2-7; 9 bases are a match to TRBD1. Per germline, CDR1 LNHNV and CDR2 YYDKDF (reference sequence). Trimming took 3 bases from V and 5 from J; bases not matched to a gene: 8. The CDR3 loop spans 15 amino acids. The CDR3 coding sequence is TGTGCCACCAGCAGTTACGACAGGGGGGCCCACGAGCAGTACTTC. Translating gives CATSSYDRGAHEQYF.

V usage is TRBV6-1 and J usage is TRBJ1-2, with D perhaps matching TRBD1 (5 bases). Deletions cut 2 bases from V and 1 base from J, with 14 bases between. The CDR3 contains 16 residues. CDR1 and CDR2 (germline): MNHNS, SASEGT. The CDR3, as DNA: TGTGCCAGCAGTGAACCCGACAGCTATATTAACTATGGCTACACCTTC. This encodes CASSEPDSYINYGYTF.

The table lists this clonotype with many counts. This chain uses TRBV6-1 with TRBJ2-5, with TRBD2 as a possible D gene (6 bases). This CDR3 is built from 14 residues. V dropped 6 bases and J dropped 2 bases, with 13 bases sitting between them. Germline CDR1 and CDR2: MNHNS and SASEGT. CDR3 nucleotides: TGTGCCAGCAGCCCTGGGACTCTACAAGAGACCCAGTACTTC. Amino acids: CASSPGTLQETQYF.

This clonotype was observed a few times. With a much larger clone just one base away, this may be a read error. CDR3 protein: CASSAWDRQEAFF. In nucleotides, the CDR3 is TGTGCCAGTAGTGCCTGGGACAGGCAAGAAGCTTTCTTT. V gene TRBV19 combines with J gene TRBJ1-1; 8 bases are a match to TRBD1. The V gene's germline CDR1 is LNHDA and CDR2 SQIVND (reference sequence). The J segment lost 8 bases and the V segment lost 5 bases, leaving 7 bases of the junction unmatched. This CDR3 is built from 13 residues.

Only a few counts were recorded for this clonotype. One end of the junction fails to match germline, which may point to a read error. The chain couples TRBV20-1 to TRBJ1-2; D not resolved. CDR3 length: 14 amino acids. Germline CDR1 is DFQATT and CDR2 is SNEGSKA (reference sequence). This chain's CDR3 is CSTSLPGLTNGYTF. The CDR3 bases are TGCAGTACTAGTTTGCCAGGACTAACTAATGGCTACACCTTC.

J is TRBJ1-1 and V is TRBV20-1; weak D call: TRBD1 (6 bases). CDR1 is DFQATT and CDR2 is SNEGSKA in the germline V gene (reference sequence). CDR3 length equals 14 residues. Trimming stripped 4 bases from V and 8 bases from J, with 20 bases between. CDR3 DNA: TGCAGTGCTACCCTTCCGGGGGCCCAGTTAGAAGCTTTCTTT. This gives the protein CSATLPGAQLEAFF.

The chain carries TRBV4-1 and TRBJ1-1; perhaps TRBD1 as D (6 bases). Trimming removed 0 bases from V and 5 bases from J, with 16 bases in between. CDR3 length: 16 amino acids. Germline lookup yields CDR1 MGHRA and CDR2 YSYEKL. In DNA form, the CDR3 reads TGCGCCAGCAGCCAAGATGGAGGGGGGGCTGGGACTGAAGCTTTCTTT. Translated, it gives CASSQDGGGAGTEAFF.

This clonotype was recorded many times. The chain uses TRBV12-3 or TRBV12-4 and TRBJ1-1; 7 bases are a match to TRBD1. V lost 8 bases to trimming and J lost 0 bases; unmatched junction nucleotides: 12. The CDR3 extends over 16 amino acids. The CDR3 sequence: CASSTIGTDMNTEAFF. The CDR3 DNA reads as TGTGCCAGCTCCACAATAGGGACAGATATGAACACTGAAGCTTTCTTT.

In its sample, this clonotype was seen a few times. The rearrangement uses TRBV6-5 and TRBJ1-1; D unresolved. This CDR3 has 14 amino acids. Between the trimmed V and J ends, which lost 0 bases and 5 bases, there was a span of 10 bases. Looked up from germline, CDR1 is MNHEY and CDR2 is SVGAGI. The DNA of the CDR3 is TGTGCCAGCAGTTACTCGAGAAGGCAGACTGAAGCTTTCTTT. It translates to CASSYSRRQTEAFF.

This clonotype has at least ten counts. The rearrangement links TRBV7-8 to TRBJ1-1; D is undetermined. Germline CDR1 SGHVS, CDR2 FQNEAQ. Trimming cost V 2 bases and J 4 bases, with 14 bases left between them. CDR3 length equals 15 residues. CDR3: CASSLRRVESTEAFF. The CDR3 nucleotides are TGTGCCAGCAGCTTAAGGAGGGTGGAGAGCACTGAAGCTTTCTTT.

Many counts were recorded for this clonotype. This chain joins TRBV20-1 and TRBJ1-5; TRBD1 matches at 7 bases. The CDR3 is 14 residues long. Germline CDR1 and CDR2: DFQATT and SNEGSKA (reference sequence). V shed 5 bases, J shed 1 base, and the junction held 5 bases outside the gene matches. Here the CDR3 DNA reads TGCAGTGCTTGGGACAGTGGGAGCAATCAGCCCCAGCATTTT. Translated, it gives CSAWDSGSNQPQHF.

A note on this clonotype: One junction end disagrees with the germline gene, perhaps due to a read error. This chain links TRBV19 with TRBJ2-4; 15 bases map to TRBD2. Germline CDR1 and CDR2: LNHDA and SQIVND (reference sequence). This CDR3 is built from 18 residues. The CDR3 region is CASSAGLAGGLAKNIKYF. The CDR3 region has the DNA TGTGCCAGTAGTGCGGGACTAGCGGGAGGTCTAGCCAAAAACATTAAGTACTTC.

The rearrangement joins TRBV6-1 to TRBJ2-7, with 10 nucleotides matching TRBD2. The CDR3 is 17 residues long. The V segment lost 1 base and the J segment 1 base; nucleotides outside the gene matches: 7. The germline V gene has CDR1 MNHNS and CDR2 SASEGT. CDR3 coding DNA: TGTGCCAGCAGTGAAGGACCTAGCGGGAGTTTTTCCTACGAGCAGTACTTC. Translating it yields CASSEGPSGSFSYEQYF.

This clonotype has a count of ten or more. The genes are TRBV7-2 and TRBJ1-1; D uncertain. This CDR3 is 12 amino acids long. The germline V gene encodes CDR1 SGHTA and CDR2 FQGNSA. The V end lost 1 base, the J end lost 11 bases, and 11 bases lay between the germline ends. The CDR3 sequence is CASSLGGVGAFF. For the CDR3, the DNA is TGTGCCAGCAGCTTAGGGGGTGTCGGGGCTTTCTTT.

The sample holds many counts of this clonotype. V usage is TRBV5-1 and J usage is TRBJ2-2; D not resolved. Trimming shortened V by 4 bases and J by 0 bases, and 10 bases separated the two germline ends. Germline-derived CDR1 and CDR2 are SGHRS and YFSETQ. The CDR3 is 15 residues long. The CDR3 sequence is CASSDTVPNTGELFF. The CDR3 DNA reads TGCGCCAGCAGCGATACAGTCCCGAACACCGGGGAGCTGTTTTTT.

In its sample, this clonotype was seen a few times. V is TRBV2 and J is TRBJ1-2; TRBD1 might be the D (6 bases). Germline V CDR1 and CDR2: SNHLY, FYNNEI. This CDR3 has 15 residues. Trimming removed 0 bases at V and 6 bases at J, with 14 bases between. CDR3 protein: CASSEAPGGRDGYTF. The CDR3, as DNA: TGTGCCAGCAGTGAAGCCCCTGGGGGGCGCGATGGCTACACCTTC.

This clonotype was found many times. The gene calls are TRBV4-2 and TRBJ1-2, with a weak D call TRBD1 (5 bases). Trimming took off 1 base at V and 2 bases at J, with 14 bases between the two ends. The CDR3 has 16 residues. Germline V gives CDR1 LGHNA, CDR2 YNFKEQ. The CDR3 loop reads CASSQVGDSVNYGYTF. CDR3 bases: TGTGCCAGCAGCCAAGTTGGCGACAGTGTAAACTATGGCTACACCTTC.

This clonotype was detected many times. The genes are TRBV6-1 and TRBJ2-7; 8 bases align to TRBD1. This CDR3 is 14 amino acids long. The V gene's germline CDR1 is MNHNS and CDR2 SASEGT. V was clipped by 6 bases and J by 1 base; unmatched bases: 5. CDR3 residues: CASSRDRLSYEQYF. CDR3 nucleotide sequence: TGTGCCAGCAGCCGGGACAGGCTTTCCTACGAGCAGTACTTC.

The rearrangement uses TRBV10-3 and TRBJ1-5; D gene unclear. The CDR3 length is 13 residues. CDR1 is ENHRY and CDR2 is SYGVKD in the germline V gene. The V and J ends lost 3 bases and 4 bases respectively, with 7 bases between them. The CDR3 is CAISDNRNQPQHF. Written as DNA, the CDR3 is TGTGCCATCAGTGATAATAGGAATCAGCCCCAGCATTTT.

This clonotype was detected many times. DNA of the CDR3: TGTGCCAGCAGCCTACAGGGACAGACGAACACTGAAGCTTTCTTT. Protein product: CASSLQGQTNTEAFF. This chain connects TRBV11-2 to TRBJ1-1; 7 bases match TRBD1. Unmatched junction bases numbered 7, after V lost 5 bases and J lost 1 base. This CDR3 is built from 15 residues. CDR1 is SGHAT and CDR2 is FQNNGV in the germline V gene.

This clonotype was recorded at least ten times. The V call is TRBV10-1, the J call TRBJ1-2; TRBD1 aligns across 8 bases. Germline V gene lookup returns CDR1 WNHNN and CDR2 SYGVQD (reference sequence). V shed 10 bases, J shed 8 bases, and the junction held 9 bases outside the gene matches. The CDR3 runs 12 residues. CDR3 sequence: CATMDREGGYTF. The CDR3 nucleotides are TGCGCCACCATGGACAGGGAGGGCGGCTACACCTTC.

This clonotype has only a few counts. This rearrangement joins TRBV5-5 to TRBJ1-5; 12 bases agree with TRBD1. CDR1 is SGHKS, CDR2 YYEKEE, per germline (reference sequence). The CDR3 is 16 residues long. Trimming cost V 4 bases and J 7 bases; bases outside gene matches: 9. The CDR3 sequence is CASSGGTGGLRQPQHF. DNA of the CDR3: TGTGCCAGCAGCGGCGGGACAGGGGGCTTAAGACAGCCCCAGCATTTT.

CDR3 nucleotide sequence: TGTGCCAGTAGTATGGAGGCCAGCAAAAACATTCAGTACTTC. Protein: CASSMEASKNIQYF. This rearrangement joins TRBV19 to TRBJ2-4, with D perhaps matching TRBD2 (5 bases). Trimming took 3 bases from V and 3 from J, leaving 9 bases between them. The CDR3 length is 14 residues. In germline, CDR1 is LNHDA, CDR2 SQIVND (reference sequence).

The chain employs TRBV20-1 and TRBJ1-3; weak D call: TRBD1 (6 bases). The CDR3 is 14 amino acids. Germline CDR1 DFQATT, CDR2 SNEGSKA (reference sequence). Trimming shortened V by 5 bases and J by 0 bases, and 11 bases separated the two germline ends. The CDR3 here is CSARQVFSGNTIYF. CDR3 DNA: TGCAGTGCTCGACAGGTTTTCTCTGGAAACACCATATATTTT.

This clonotype was recorded at least ten times. The chain has TRBV5-1 and TRBJ1-6, with 7 positions matching TRBD1. The CDR3 consists of 15 residues. The V gene's germline CDR1 is SGHRS and CDR2 YFSETQ. With V trimmed by 2 bases and J by 10 bases, 9 bases remained unmatched. The CDR3 is CASSFDTGVRSPLHF. The CDR3 DNA reads TGCGCCAGCAGCTTCGACACAGGGGTAAGGTCACCCCTCCACTTT.